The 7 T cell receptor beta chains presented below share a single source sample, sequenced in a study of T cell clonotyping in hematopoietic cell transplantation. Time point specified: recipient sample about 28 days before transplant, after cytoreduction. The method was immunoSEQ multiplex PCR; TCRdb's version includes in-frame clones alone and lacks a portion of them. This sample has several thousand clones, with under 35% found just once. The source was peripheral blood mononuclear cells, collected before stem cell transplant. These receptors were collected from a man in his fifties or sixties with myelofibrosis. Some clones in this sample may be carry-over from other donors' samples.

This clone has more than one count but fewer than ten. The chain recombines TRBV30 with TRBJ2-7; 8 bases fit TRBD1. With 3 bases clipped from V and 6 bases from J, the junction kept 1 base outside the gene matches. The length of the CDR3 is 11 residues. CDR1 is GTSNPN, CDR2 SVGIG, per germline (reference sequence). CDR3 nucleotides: TGTGCCTGGAGACAGGGGGGCGAGCAGTACTTC. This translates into CAWRQGGEQYF.

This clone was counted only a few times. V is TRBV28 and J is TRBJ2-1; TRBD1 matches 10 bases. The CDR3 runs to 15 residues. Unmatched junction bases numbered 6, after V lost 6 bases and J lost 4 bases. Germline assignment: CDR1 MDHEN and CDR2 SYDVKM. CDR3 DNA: TGTGCCAGCAGACTCGGGACAGGGGCGTACAATGAGCAGTTCTTC. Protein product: CASRLGTGAYNEQFF.

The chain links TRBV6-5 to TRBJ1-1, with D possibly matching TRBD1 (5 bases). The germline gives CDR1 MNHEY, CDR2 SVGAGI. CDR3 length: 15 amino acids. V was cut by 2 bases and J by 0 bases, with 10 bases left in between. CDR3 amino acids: CASSYRRQLNTEAFF. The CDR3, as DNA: TGTGCCAGCAGTTACCGAAGACAGTTGAACACTGAAGCTTTCTTT.

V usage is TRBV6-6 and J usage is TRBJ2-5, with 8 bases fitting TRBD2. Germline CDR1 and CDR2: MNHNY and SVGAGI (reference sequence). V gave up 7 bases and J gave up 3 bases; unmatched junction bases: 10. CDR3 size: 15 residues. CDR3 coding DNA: TGTGCCAGCAACTCAGAGCGGGGGTGGGAAGAGACCCAGTACTTC. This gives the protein CASNSERGWEETQYF.

The CDR3 bases are TGTGCCAGCAGCGAGATGGCAGGCAATCAGCCCCAGCATTTT. Translated: CASSEMAGNQPQHF. V usage is TRBV6-5 and J usage is TRBJ1-5, with D unclear. V was shortened by 6 bases and J by 2 bases, with 11 bases between the two germline ends. Germline lookup yields CDR1 MNHEY and CDR2 SVGAGI. The CDR3 has 14 amino acids.

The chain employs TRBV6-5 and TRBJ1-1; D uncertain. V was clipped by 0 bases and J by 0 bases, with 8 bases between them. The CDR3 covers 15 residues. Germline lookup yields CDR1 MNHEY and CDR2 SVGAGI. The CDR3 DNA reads TGTGCCAGCAGTTACTCGAGATACATGAACACTGAAGCTTTCTTT. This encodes CASSYSRYMNTEAFF.

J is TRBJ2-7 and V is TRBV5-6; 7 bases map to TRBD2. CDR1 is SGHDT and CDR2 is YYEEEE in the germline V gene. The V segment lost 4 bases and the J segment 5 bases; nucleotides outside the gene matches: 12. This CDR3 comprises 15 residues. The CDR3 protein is CASSSEAGRLNEQYF. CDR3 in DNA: TGTGCCAGCAGCAGCGAAGCGGGACGGTTGAACGAGCAGTACTTC.